This TCR beta chain was captured by sequencing in a study of OX40 agonist ivuxolimab in advanced cancers. Repertoires were generated with immunoSEQ multiplex PCR, while TCRdb's copy carries only in-frame clones and drops some. The sample shows 70,000 to 90,000 clones, around 90% of them seen only once. The CDR3 has 14 amino acids. V was clipped by 5 bases and J by 1 base, with 11 bases between them. The germline V gene has CDR1 KGHSH and CDR2 LQKENI. V is TRBV18 and J is TRBJ1-1; TRBD1 is a possible D gene (6 bases). Sequencing used CD4+ or CD8+ T cells sorted from blood, obtained in a trial of the OX40 agonist ivuxolimab. The source of this sequence is an adult with an advanced solid tumor such as melanoma, head and neck, liver or kidney cancer. The CDR3 bases are TGTGCCAGCTCAGGGTGGGACAAGAACACTGAAGCTTTCTTT. This codes for CASSGWDKNTEAFF.